Each of the 20 T cell receptor beta chains below was sequenced from the same sample in a study of cytomegalovirus exposure and HLA in healthy donors (TCRdb year 2017). Preparation of the library involved the immunoSEQ multiplex PCR assay. A mixture of 60 forward primers for TCR Vbeta segments and 13 reverse primers for TCR Jbeta segments was used in the multiplex PCR. What TCRdb holds here is the immuneACCESS table cut down to in-frame rearrangements. Part of the clones is not present; checked against another copy, under half of the missing clones reflect an unresolved V gene, and the others are unexplained. The sample contains around 200,000 clones, 80% of them found a single time. The top ten clones comprise about 0.63% of the sample. The sequencing sample was made of PBMCs. These receptors were obtained from a boy between 10 and 17 years old in good health and CMV-seronegative.

The chain uses TRBV4-3 and TRBJ2-1, with TRBD1 identical over 8 bases. The junction had 10 bases not matched to a gene; V was cut back by 2 bases and J by 7 bases. CDR3 size: 16 residues. From germline, CDR1 is LGHNA and CDR2 YSLEER. The CDR3 loop is CASSQHYLRQGNEQFF. The CDR3 nucleotides are TGCGCCAGCAGCCAACATTATTTGAGACAGGGGAATGAGCAGTTCTTC.

The DNA of the CDR3 is TGTGCCACCAGCAGAACTGGACAGGGATACTACGAGCAGTACTTC. Translation gives CATSRTGQGYYEQYF. This chain connects TRBV15 to TRBJ2-7; 8 positions match TRBD1. There are 15 residues in the CDR3. V was clipped by 2 bases and J by 3 bases; unmatched bases: 6. Germline CDR1 LNHNV, CDR2 YYDKDF (reference sequence).

J is TRBJ1-1 and V is TRBV5-5; tentative D call: TRBD1 (6 bases). CDR3 length: 13 residues. With 3 bases removed from V and 6 bases from J, the gap between germline ends came to 12 bases. Germline CDR1 and CDR2: SGHKS and YYEKEE (reference sequence). The CDR3 bases are TGTGCCAGCAGCTATCCAGGGGAACCTGAAGCTTTCTTT. Its protein product is CASSYPGEPEAFF.

This chain joins TRBV7-3 and TRBJ2-1; TRBD2 agrees at 11 bases. Losses at the gene ends were 5 bases for V and 6 bases for J; bases not matched to a gene: 12. CDR3 length: 17 residues. Per the germline V gene, CDR1 is SGHTA and CDR2 is FQGTGA. The CDR3 reads CASSPPGGTSGANEQFF. Here the CDR3 DNA reads TGTGCCAGCAGCCCACCAGGGGGGACTAGCGGAGCCAATGAGCAGTTCTTC.

V and J are TRBV7-2 and TRBJ2-5; 7 bases line up with TRBD1. V was clipped by 3 bases and J by 9 bases; unmatched bases: 10. This CDR3 is 14 amino acids long. The germline CDR1 and CDR2 sequences are SGHTA and FQGNSA. The chain's CDR3 is CASSFDRAPSAQYF. The CDR3 nucleotides are TGTGCCAGCAGCTTCGACAGGGCTCCCTCGGCCCAGTACTTC.

The gene calls are TRBV6-5 and TRBJ2-7; TRBD1 aligns across 9 bases. The CDR3 spans 14 residues. J was trimmed by 0 bases and V by 5 bases; bases with no gene match: 2. From germline, CDR1 is MNHEY and CDR2 SVGAGI. The CDR3 loop reads CASSRQGGSYEQYF. The CDR3 DNA reads TGTGCCAGCAGTCGACAGGGGGGCTCCTACGAGCAGTACTTC.

The V call is TRBV2, the J call TRBJ2-5; weak D call: TRBD2 (6 bases). V was clipped by 6 bases and J by 7 bases, with 6 bases between them. CDR1 and CDR2 (germline): SNHLY, FYNNEI. This CDR3 region has 10 residues. The chain's CDR3 is CASRGGTQYF. CDR3 bases: TGTGCCAGCAGGGGGGGGACCCAGTACTTC.

The chain carries TRBV9 and TRBJ1-1; a possible D gene is TRBD1 (6 bases). Trimming pared 3 bases from V and 5 bases from J, leaving 17 bases between. The CDR3 is 15 residues long. Germline values: CDR1 SGDLS, CDR2 YYNGEE. The CDR3 region has the DNA TGTGCCAGCAGCGCGATCACAGGGAGGGGTACTGAAGCTTTCTTT. The encoded protein is CASSAITGRGTEAFF.

The chain is built from TRBV6-5 and TRBJ1-5; TRBD1 matches at 7 bases. Germline CDR1 and CDR2: MNHEY and SVGAGI. V was pared by 6 bases and J by 7 bases, with 6 bases of the junction left unmatched. The CDR3 is 13 residues long. The CDR3 DNA sequence: TGTGCCAGCAGGGAGGGGGCAAGGCAGCCCCAGCATTTT. This gives the protein CASREGARQPQHF.

The genes are TRBV4-2 and TRBJ2-7, with D perhaps matching TRBD1 (5 bases). V dropped 1 base and J dropped 5 bases, with 6 bases sitting between them. Germline V gene data show CDR1 as LGHNA and CDR2 as YNFKEQ. This CDR3 is built from 12 residues. The CDR3 DNA reads TGTGCCAGCAGCCAAGGCAGGGACGAGCAGTACTTC. Amino acid sequence: CASSQGRDEQYF.

In its sample, this clone was seen a few times. CDR3 DNA sequence: TGTGCCTGGAGTGTAGCGCCTGGTACTAATGAAAAACTGTTTTTT. This codes for CAWSVAPGTNEKLFF. This chain uses TRBV30 with TRBJ1-4; no clear D. The V gene's germline CDR1 is GTSNPN and CDR2 SVGIG (reference sequence). CDR3 length: 15 amino acids. Deletions cut 0 bases from V and 2 bases from J, with 10 bases between.

This clone was seen only a few times. The chain recombines TRBV27 with TRBJ1-2; D is undetermined. The CDR3 runs 13 residues. The V end was cut by 2 bases, the J end by 7 bases, with 11 bases between. CDR1 and CDR2 from the germline V gene are MNHEY and SMNVEV (reference sequence). CDR3: CASSLSPPGGYTF. In nucleotides, the CDR3 is TGTGCCAGCAGTTTAAGTCCCCCGGGTGGCTACACCTTC.

The V gene is TRBV7-9, the J gene TRBJ2-7, with 7 bases that match TRBD1. V shed 0 bases and J 4 bases; nucleotides not matched to a gene: 6. The CDR3 has 15 residues. Germline V gene data show CDR1 as SEHNR and CDR2 as FQNEAQ (reference sequence). DNA for the CDR3: TGTGCCAGCAGCTTAGCACAGGGGAACGGATACGAGCAGTACTTC. As protein: CASSLAQGNGYEQYF.

The V gene is TRBV30, the J gene TRBJ2-3; a weak D match, TRBD2 (5 bases). V dropped 0 bases and J dropped 3 bases, with 28 bases sitting between them. The CDR3 length is 20 residues. Germline-derived CDR1 and CDR2 are GTSNPN and SVGIG (reference sequence). In DNA, the CDR3 is TGTGCCTGGAGTGTACAAAGAATAACTTCTAGCAGGCCGGGAACAGATACGCAGTATTTT. Residues: CAWSVQRITSSRPGTDTQYF. Filled out from reference TRBV30 and TRBJ2-3, the complete variable domain reads SQTIHQWPATLVQPVGSPLSLECTVEGTSNPNLYWYRQAAGRGLQLLFYSVGIGQISSEVPQNLSASRPQDRQFILSSKKLLLSDSGFYLCAWSVQRITSSRPGTDTQYFGPGTRLTVL.

This chain uses TRBV5-1 with TRBJ1-2; D uncertain. Germline V gives CDR1 SGHRS, CDR2 YFSETQ. The V gene lost 1 base and the J gene lost 2 bases, with 12 bases spanning the gap. The CDR3 runs 15 residues. CDR3 coding DNA: TGCGCCAGCAGCTTGTCTTCCAGGTTGAACTATGGCTACACCTTC. The encoded protein is CASSLSSRLNYGYTF.

This clone was recorded once. This chain links TRBV2 with TRBJ2-7; 9 bases map to TRBD1. Trimming at V came to 7 bases and at J to 4 bases, leaving 5 bases not matched to a gene. In germline, CDR1 is SNHLY, CDR2 FYNNEI. The CDR3 sequence is 13 residues long. The CDR3 is CASTTGTGYEQYF. The CDR3 DNA is TGTGCCAGCACAACCGGGACAGGGTACGAGCAGTACTTC.

This clone was counted between two and nine times. The chain joins TRBV5-1 to TRBJ2-5; 9 nucleotides align to TRBD1. In germline, CDR1 is SGHRS, CDR2 YFSETQ. The CDR3 has 14 residues. V trimming: 7 bases; J trimming: 5 bases; junction bases outside the gene matches: 9. The CDR3 here is CASGLDRGRETQYF. In nucleotides, the CDR3 is TGCGCCAGCGGATTGGACAGGGGCCGGGAGACCCAGTACTTC.

V is TRBV19 and J is TRBJ2-7, with D tentatively TRBD1 (6 bases). CDR1 LNHDA and CDR2 SQIVND come from the germline V gene (reference sequence). The length of the CDR3 is 14 residues. Between the trimmed V and J ends, which lost 7 bases and 6 bases, there was a span of 19 bases. This CDR3 is CASTVTGLRGEQYF. The CDR3 DNA follows: TGTGCCAGTACCGTCACAGGGTTACGGGGCGAGCAGTACTTC.

In this sample, this clone turned up once. The genes are TRBV10-3 and TRBJ2-3; TRBD1 matches 10 bases. Looked up from germline, CDR1 is ENHRY and CDR2 is SYGVKD. CDR3 length: 15 amino acids. V lost 1 base to trimming and J lost 4 bases; unmatched junction nucleotides: 2. The CDR3 here is CAISELTGGADTQYF. The DNA for the CDR3 is TGTGCCATCAGTGAGTTGACAGGGGGCGCAGATACGCAGTATTTT.

The V and J genes are TRBV6-5 and TRBJ2-7; tentative D call: TRBD1 (6 bases). V dropped 2 bases and J dropped 2 bases, with 13 bases sitting between them. The CDR3 runs to 15 residues. CDR1 and CDR2 (germline): MNHEY, SVGAGI. The DNA for the CDR3 is TGTGCCAGCAGTTACAACAGGGAAGGGGCCTACGAGCAGTACTTC. Its protein product is CASSYNREGAYEQYF.